What follows are 9 T cell receptor beta chains derived from one specimen sequenced in a study of OX40 agonist ivuxolimab in advanced cancers. The method was immunoSEQ multiplex PCR; TCRdb's version includes in-frame clones alone and lacks a portion of them. The sample has 85,000 to 100,000 clones, 70% to 90% seen once. Sequenced material: CD4+ or CD8+ T cells sorted from blood, taken in a trial of the OX40 agonist ivuxolimab. All receptors come from an adult with an advanced solid tumor such as melanoma, head and neck, liver or kidney cancer.

The rearrangement links TRBV5-1 to TRBJ1-1, with no clear D. Germline V gene data show CDR1 as SGHRS and CDR2 as YFSETQ. Trimming cost V 6 bases and J 5 bases, with 14 bases left between them. CDR3 length: 13 amino acids. CDR3 DNA sequence: TGCGCCAGCACTACTCATGGGGAAACTGAAGCTTTCTTT. Translation: CASTTHGETEAFF.

V is TRBV27 and J is TRBJ2-7; 8 bases agree with TRBD1. J lost 3 bases, V lost 4 bases, and 5 bases had no gene match. Germline-derived CDR1 and CDR2 are MNHEY and SMNVEV (reference sequence). This CDR3 has 14 amino acids. Here the CDR3 reads CASSSGTGDYEQYF. As DNA, the CDR3 is TGTGCCAGCAGTTCCGGGACAGGAGACTACGAGCAGTACTTC.

For the CDR3, the DNA is TGTGCCAGCAGCTTGGGACTAAGCGGGAGATCCGGGGAGCTGTTTTTT. The encoded protein is CASSLGLSGRSGELFF. The chain recombines TRBV11-2 with TRBJ2-2; 8 bases are shared with TRBD2. V shed 3 bases, J shed 6 bases, and the junction held 9 bases outside the gene matches. Looked up from germline, CDR1 is SGHAT and CDR2 is FQNNGV. The CDR3 contains 16 residues.

The rearrangement joins TRBV18 to TRBJ2-5, with TRBD1 matching over 8 bases. With V trimmed by 5 bases and J by 5 bases, 4 bases remained unmatched. The CDR3 is 13 residues long. Germline V gene lookup returns CDR1 KGHSH and CDR2 LQKENI. The CDR3 DNA reads TGTGCCAGCTCATTCCAGGGGGCTGAGACCCAGTACTTC. Its translation: CASSFQGAETQYF.

The chain couples TRBV10-2 to TRBJ2-2; possible D gene TRBD1, 5 bases. Trimming took off 10 bases at V and 6 bases at J, with 9 bases between the two ends. This CDR3 has 11 residues. The germline CDR1 and CDR2 sequences are WSHSY and SAAADI. The DNA of the CDR3 is TGCGCCATCCAGGGCCCCGGGGAGCTGTTTTTT. Residues: CAIQGPGELFF.

The CDR3 loop reads CASSRSSYEQYF. The CDR3 region has the DNA TGTGCCAGCAGCCGTAGCTCCTACGAGCAGTACTTC. The chain couples TRBV7-9 to TRBJ2-7; D not certain. With 5 bases removed from V and 0 bases from J, the gap between germline ends came to 5 bases. This CDR3 has 12 amino acids. Germline lookup yields CDR1 SEHNR and CDR2 FQNEAQ (reference sequence).

The CDR3: CASSYGLADGYTF. DNA for the CDR3: TGTGCCAGCAGTTATGGGCTTGCAGATGGCTACACCTTC. This chain connects TRBV27 to TRBJ1-2, with D hard to call. The CDR3 runs 13 residues. Trimming pared 4 bases from V and 6 bases from J, leaving 12 bases between. Per germline, CDR1 MNHEY and CDR2 SMNVEV (reference sequence).

This sequence joins TRBV7-2 and TRBJ1-5, with D unresolved. Germline loops: CDR1 SGHTA, CDR2 FQGNSA. The CDR3 extends over 14 amino acids. With 5 bases removed from V and 4 bases from J, the gap between germline ends came to 12 bases. The CDR3 nucleotides read TGTGCCAGCAGCGCTCGGGCTCCAAATCAGCCCCAGCATTTT. This codes for CASSARAPNQPQHF.

The chain combines TRBV5-1 with TRBJ1-1; D uncertain. Germline CDR1 and CDR2: SGHRS and YFSETQ. V was trimmed by 0 bases and J by 1 base, leaving 10 bases between them. The CDR3 is 15 residues long. CDR3 DNA: TGCGCCAGCAGCTTGGAAGGGCGCAAGAACACTGAAGCTTTCTTT. Protein product: CASSLEGRKNTEAFF.